This is a list of T cell receptor beta chains from one sample in a study of OX40 agonist ivuxolimab in advanced cancers. Here immunoSEQ multiplex PCR was the method, and the copy in TCRdb shows in-frame clones only, minus some. Of under 20,000 clones listed, around 80% are singletons. The specimen was CD4+ or CD8+ T cells sorted from blood, collected in a trial of the OX40 agonist ivuxolimab. All receptors derive from an adult with an advanced solid tumor such as melanoma, head and neck, liver or kidney cancer. The CDR3 runs from the conserved cysteine through the conserved F or W. D genes are given only for firm matches. Not every row has a clone size; where given, it reads once, few, many or a size class.

>TRBJ1-4|NA|NA|TRBV13
TGTGCCAGCAGCTTCTGGGGGATTAATGAAAAACTGTTTTTT
CASSFWGINEKLFF
>TRBJ1-1|NA|NA|TRBV11-2
TGTGCCAGCAGCTTAATTCTGGGCTTGAACACTGAAGCTTTCTTT
CASSLILGLNTEAFF
>TRBJ1-2|TRBD1|NA|TRBV5-1
TGCGCCAGCAGCACCGGACAGGGGGTGTCTGGCTACACCTTC
CASSTGQGVSGYTF
>TRBJ2-6|NA|NA|TRBV27
TGTGCCAGCACCTTCAGCCGTGGGGCCAACGTCCTGACTTTC
CASTFSRGANVLTF
>TRBJ1-2|NA|once|TRBV7-9
TGTGCCAGCAGCTTAGGCCCGGGTTCCACCTATGGCTACACCTTC
CASSLGPGSTYGYTF
>TRBJ1-4|TRBD1|NA|TRBV19
TGTGCCAGCTTGAGGGACAGGGGGAGCGAAAAACTGTTTTTT
CASLRDRGSEKLFF
>TRBJ2-5|NA|few|TRBV19
TGTGCCAGTAGTATCGGAGGGTTAGGGAGACGAAAGACCCAGTACTTC
CASSIGGLGRRKTQYF
>TRBJ2-1|NA|NA|TRBV11-3
TGTGCCAGCAGCATGAGCTCCTACAATGAGCAGTTCTTC
CASSMSSYNEQFF
>TRBJ2-7|NA|NA|TRBV5-1
TGCGCCAGCAGCTTGGTCCAGGGGCGGTACTACGAGCAGTACTTC
CASSLVQGRYYEQYF
>TRBJ2-3|TRBD2|once|TRBV27
TGTGCCAGCAGTCAGGACGTACTAGCGGGGGTCGCAGATACGCAGTATTTT
CASSQDVLAGVADTQYF
>TRBJ2-7|TRBD2|NA|TRBV28
TGTGCCAGCAGTAACGGGGGGGCCTACGAGCAGTACTTC
CASSNGGAYEQYF
>TRBJ1-1|NA|NA|TRBV30
TGTGCCTGGAGTGTGGGACACTTGAACACTGAAGCTTTCTTT
CAWSVGHLNTEAFF
>TRBJ2-1|NA|NA|TRBV6-4
TGTGCCAGCAGCTTAATAGCCGGTAGCTCCTACAATGAGCAGTTCTTC
CASSLIAGSSYNEQFF
>TRBJ2-3|NA|NA|TRBV6-6
TGTGCCAGCAGTTACGAGGGAGATACGCAGTATTTT
CASSYEGDTQYF
>TRBJ2-7|TRBD2|once|TRBV4-3
TGCGCCAGCAGCCAAGAGGGACTAGCGGGGGGCGAGCAGTACTTC
CASSQEGLAGGEQYF
>TRBJ1-6|NA|NA|TRBV15
TGTGCCACCAGCAGAGATGGACAGACCAGTTCACCCCTCCACTTT
CATSRDGQTSSPLHF
>TRBJ1-1|NA|NA|TRBV5-5
TGTGCCAGCAGCTTAGGGGGGAACACTGAAGCTTTCTTT
CASSLGGNTEAFF
>TRBJ2-1|TRBD2|NA|TRBV7-3
TGTGCCAGCAGCTTAATCACTAGCGGACCATACAATGAGCAGTTCTTC
CASSLITSGPYNEQFF
>TRBJ2-7|NA|NA|TRBV5-1
TGCGCCAGCAGCGGCGACAGCTACGAGCAGTACTTC
CASSGDSYEQYF
>TRBJ2-7|NA|NA|TRBV15
TGTGCCACCAGCAGCGAGCGGAGGGGGGGGTACGAGCAGTACTTC
CATSSERRGGYEQYF
>TRBJ2-3|NA|NA|TRBV2
TGTGCCAGCAGGGATATAGGAACAGATACGCAGTATTTT
CASRDIGTDTQYF
>TRBJ1-3|NA|NA|TRBV6-1
TGTGCCAGCAGTGAAGCCGCCGGGCGGAACACCATATATTTT
CASSEAAGRNTIYF
>TRBJ1-1|NA|NA|TRBV7-9
TGTGCCAGCAGAGACGCCGGGATAGAGGCTGAAGCTTTCTTT
CASRDAGIEAEAFF
>TRBJ1-1|NA|few|TRBV11-2
TGTGCCAGCAGCTTAGCAGGCACTGAAGCTTTCTTT
CASSLAGTEAFF
>TRBJ1-5|NA|NA|TRBV28
TGTGCCAGCAGCCCTGACAGGAACAATCAGCCCCAGCATTTT
CASSPDRNNQPQHF
>TRBJ1-4|TRBD1|NA|TRBV28
TGTGCCAGCAACCCGACAGGGTTGGGGAATGAAAAACTGTTTTTT
CASNPTGLGNEKLFF
>TRBJ2-2|NA|NA|TRBV10-3
TGTGCCATCAGCACGGGGGCCTACACCGGGGAGCTGTTTTTT
CAISTGAYTGELFF
>TRBJ2-1|NA|NA|TRBV6-5
TGTGCCAGCAGTGCCTACGGGGCCGGTGAGCAGTTCTTC
CASSAYGAGEQFF
>TRBJ2-1|NA|NA|TRBV7-3
TGTGCCAGCAGCTTAACCCTGGACAGTTACAATGAGCAGTTCTTC
CASSLTLDSYNEQFF
>TRBJ2-7|NA|NA|TRBV27
TGTGCCAGCAGTGGTAGCTCCTACGAGCAGTACTTC
CASSGSSYEQYF
>TRBJ1-2|TRBD1|NA|TRBV25-1
TGTGCCAGCAGGACAGGGGCGGATGGCTACACCTTC
CASRTGADGYTF
>TRBJ2-3|TRBD2|NA|TRBV4-2
TGTGCCAGCAGCCACGGGACTAGCAGGTCTAGCACAGATACGCAGTATTTT
CASSHGTSRSSTDTQYF
>TRBJ1-3|NA|NA|TRBV7-2
TGTGCCAGCAGCCCGCAACGGGGGAAAGGAAACACCATATATTTT
CASSPQRGKGNTIYF
>TRBJ1-2|TRBD1|NA|TRBV7-9
TGTGCCAGCAGCCTAGATAGGGGGACAGGGGAAGGTTATGGCTACACCTTC
CASSLDRGTGEGYGYTF
>TRBJ2-1|TRBD2|once|TRBV5-1
TGCGCCAGCAGCTTGGTGATCGGGACTAGCTCCTACAATGAGCAGTTCTTC
CASSLVIGTSSYNEQFF
>TRBJ2-3|NA|NA|TRBV5-1
TGCGCCAGCAGCCCCGAACGGGGCGGGACTTCTAGCACAGATACGCAGTATTTT
CASSPERGGTSSTDTQYF
>TRBJ2-1|NA|NA|TRBV30
TGTGCCGGGAGTGGAGGGGGGGCGGGCTACAATGAGCAGTTCTTC
CAGSGGGAGYNEQFF
>TRBJ2-2|NA|large|TRBV6-1
TGTGCCAGCAGTGAGGGGGACGGCTACACCGGGGAGCTGTTTTTT
CASSEGDGYTGELFF
>TRBJ2-3|NA|NA|TRBV11-3
TGTGCCAGCAGCTCCCGTAACCAGCCAGATACGCAGTATTTT
CASSSRNQPDTQYF
>TRBJ1-1|NA|NA|TRBV6-5
TGTGCCAGCAGTTACGGTCCTGAAGCTTTCTTT
CASSYGPEAFF
>TRBJ1-3|TRBD1|NA|TRBV4-2
TGTGCCAGCAGCCAAGATGGGACAGCCTCATTCTCTGGAAACACCATATATTTT
CASSQDGTASFSGNTIYF
>TRBJ2-4|NA|NA|TRBV5-1
TGCGCCAGCAGATCGGACGGGATTATAGCCAAAAACATTCAGTACTTC
CASRSDGIIAKNIQYF
>TRBJ2-7|NA|medium-sized|TRBV21-1
TGTGCCAGCAGCAAGCGCTTCTTAGACGGACAGGGAAAACTGAGCTACGAGCAGTACTTC
CASSKRFLDGQGKLSYEQYF
>TRBJ2-7|TRBD1|NA|TRBV7-2
TGTGCCAGCAGCTATATGGACAGGGAAAACGAGCAGTACTTC
CASSYMDRENEQYF
>TRBJ2-5|NA|few|TRBV10-3
TGTGCCATCAGTGAGCTTCGGGGGATGACGGAGACCCAGTACTTC
CAISELRGMTETQYF
>TRBJ1-1|TRBD1|few|TRBV11-1
TGTGCCAGCAGCCCAGGGACAGGGAGAGAAGCTTTCTTT
CASSPGTGREAFF
>TRBJ2-1|NA|NA|TRBV2
TGTGCCAGTCTTGATAGGAGGAATGAGCAGTTCTTC
CASLDRRNEQFF
>TRBJ2-5|TRBD1|once|TRBV28
TGTGCCAGCCAAAGGGGGCTCCGATCCGAGACCCAGTACTTC
CASQRGLRSETQYF
>TRBJ2-1|TRBD2|NA|TRBV2
TGTGCCAGCAGTGAAGTGGGAGGGGACGGTGAGCAGTTCTTC
CASSEVGGDGEQFF
>TRBJ2-7|NA|NA|TRBV11-2
TGTGCCAGCAGCTTGGACCTTTACGAGCAGTACTTC
CASSLDLYEQYF
>TRBJ1-5|NA|NA|TRBV7-9
TGTGCCAGCAGCTTAGTGGGGAATCAGCCCCAGCATTTT
CASSLVGNQPQHF
>TRBJ1-2|NA|NA|TRBV15
TGTGCCACCAGCAGAGGGGCCGGTGGCTACACCTTC
CATSRGAGGYTF
>TRBJ2-7|TRBD1|NA|TRBV14
TGTGCCAGCAGCCAAGGGACAGGGAACGAGCAGTACTTC
CASSQGTGNEQYF
>TRBJ2-2|TRBD2|NA|TRBV23-1
TGCGCCAGCAGTCACGTCCCAGGACTAGCGGGACGCGCGAACACCGGGGAGCTGTTTTTT
CASSHVPGLAGRANTGELFF
>TRBJ2-3|NA|NA|TRBV27
TGTGCCAGCATTTCTAGCACAGATACGCAGTATTTT
CASISSTDTQYF
>TRBJ2-2|TRBD1|NA|TRBV27
TGTGCCAGCAGTACCCTAACAGGGGGCTACACCGGGGAGCTGTTTTTT
CASSTLTGGYTGELFF
>TRBJ2-7|TRBD2|NA|TRBV9
TGTGCCAGCAGCGTATCCGGGACTAGCGTCTATTACGAGCAGTACTTC
CASSVSGTSVYYEQYF
>TRBJ1-2|NA|NA|TRBV21-1
TGTGCCAGCAGCAAACAGGAAAACTATGGCTACACCTTC
CASSKQENYGYTF
>TRBJ2-7|NA|NA|TRBV4-1
TGCGCCAGCAGCCAGGGGAGCGGCTCCTACGAGCAGTACTTC
CASSQGSGSYEQYF
>TRBJ1-1|NA|once|TRBV27
TGTGCCAGCAAGTTAGGGCCACAGGCGAACACTGAAGCTTTCTTT
CASKLGPQANTEAFF